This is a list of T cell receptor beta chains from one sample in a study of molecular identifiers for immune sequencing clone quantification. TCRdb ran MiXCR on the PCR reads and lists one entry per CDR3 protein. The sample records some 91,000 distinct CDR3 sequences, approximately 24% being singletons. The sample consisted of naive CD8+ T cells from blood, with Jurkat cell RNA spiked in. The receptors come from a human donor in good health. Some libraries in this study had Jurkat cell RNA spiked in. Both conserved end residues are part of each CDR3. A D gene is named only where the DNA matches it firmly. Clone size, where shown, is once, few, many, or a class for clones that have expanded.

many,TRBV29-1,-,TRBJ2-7,CSVEGDIHRHEQYF,TGCAGCGTTGAGGGCGATATCCATCGCCACGAGCAGTACTTC
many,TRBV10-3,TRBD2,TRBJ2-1,CAIKSSGSYNEQFF,TGTGCCATCAAATCTAGCGGTTCCTACAATGAGCAGTTCTTC
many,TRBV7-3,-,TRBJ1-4,CASSPGQSRDEKLFF,TGTGCCAGCAGCCCCGGACAGTCGCGCGATGAAAAACTGTTTTTT
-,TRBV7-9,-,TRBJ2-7,CASSSPSDSYEQYF,TGTGCCAGCAGCTCACCATCCGACAGCTACGAGCAGTACTTC
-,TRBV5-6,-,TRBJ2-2,CACSHSGGELFF,TGTGCCTGCAGCCACAGTGGCGGGGAGCTGTTTTTT
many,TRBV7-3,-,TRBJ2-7,CASSLIAGGFYEQYF,TGTGCCAGCAGCTTAATAGCAGGGGGGTTTTACGAGCAGTACTTC
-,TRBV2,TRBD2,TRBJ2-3,CASGTSGTDAQYF,TGTGCCAGCGGGACTAGCGGCACAGATGCGCAGTATTTT
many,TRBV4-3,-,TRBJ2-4,CASSQDWLGIAKNIQYF,TGCGCCAGCAGCCAAGATTGGCTGGGCATAGCCAAAAACATTCAGTACTTC
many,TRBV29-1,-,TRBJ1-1,CSVEGALGGTEAFF,TGCAGCGTTGAAGGGGCGCTAGGAGGGACTGAAGCTTTCTTT
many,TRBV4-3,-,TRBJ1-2,CASSQEGRSTNYGYTF,TGCGCCAGCAGCCAAGAAGGGCGCAGCACTAACTATGGCTACACCTTC
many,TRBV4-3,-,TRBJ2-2,CASSQADGSYTGELFF,TGCGCCAGCAGCCAAGCGGACGGATCCTACACCGGGGAGCTGTTTTTT
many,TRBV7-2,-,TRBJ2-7,CASSLVGPVWYEQYF,TGTGCCAGCAGCTTAGTGGGGCCAGTATGGTACGAGCAGTACTTC
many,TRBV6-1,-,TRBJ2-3,CASNAGLTDTQYF,TGTGCCAGCAACGCGGGGCTCACAGATACGCAGTATTTT
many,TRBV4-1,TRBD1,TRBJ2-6,CASSPQGAGANVLTF,TGCGCCAGCAGCCCCCAGGGGGCTGGGGCCAACGTCCTGACTTTC
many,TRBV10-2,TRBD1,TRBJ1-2,CASSESWTGGAEGYGYTF,TGCGCCAGCAGTGAGTCCTGGACAGGGGGCGCAGAGGGCTATGGCTACACCTTC
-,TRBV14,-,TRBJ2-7,CASRGPNYEQYF,TGTGCCAGCCGCGGACCGAACTACGAGCAGTACTTC
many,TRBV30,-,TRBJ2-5,CAWSRETQYF,TGTGCCTGGAGTCGAGAGACCCAGTACTTC
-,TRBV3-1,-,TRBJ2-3,CASSQDEARLNTDTQYF,TGTGCCAGCAGCCAAGATGAGGCGCGTCTGAACACAGATACGCAGTATTTT
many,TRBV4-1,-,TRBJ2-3,CASSQATRGPTDTQYF,TGCGCCAGCAGCCAAGCTACTCGGGGGCCCACAGATACGCAGTATTTT
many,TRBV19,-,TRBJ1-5,CAVAGYSNQPQHF,TGTGCCGTCGCTGGTTATAGCAATCAGCCCCAGCATTTT
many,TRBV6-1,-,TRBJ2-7,CASNPLGLSYEQYF,TGTGCCAGCAATCCCCTCGGGCTGTCCTACGAGCAGTACTTC
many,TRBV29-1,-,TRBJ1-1,CSVDATGLNTEAFF,TGCAGCGTTGACGCGACAGGCTTGAACACTGAAGCTTTCTTT
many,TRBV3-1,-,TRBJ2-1,CASSHPRSGGSTYNEQFF,TGTGCCAGCAGCCACCCCCGGTCAGGCGGGTCAACCTACAATGAGCAGTTCTTC
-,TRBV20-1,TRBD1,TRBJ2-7,CSARDGTGKTYEQYF,TGCAGTGCTAGAGATGGGACAGGGAAGACCTACGAGCAGTACTTC
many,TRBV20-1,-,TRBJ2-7,CSARDMAGAHSYEQYF,TGCAGTGCTAGAGATATGGCGGGGGCGCACTCCTACGAGCAGTACTTC